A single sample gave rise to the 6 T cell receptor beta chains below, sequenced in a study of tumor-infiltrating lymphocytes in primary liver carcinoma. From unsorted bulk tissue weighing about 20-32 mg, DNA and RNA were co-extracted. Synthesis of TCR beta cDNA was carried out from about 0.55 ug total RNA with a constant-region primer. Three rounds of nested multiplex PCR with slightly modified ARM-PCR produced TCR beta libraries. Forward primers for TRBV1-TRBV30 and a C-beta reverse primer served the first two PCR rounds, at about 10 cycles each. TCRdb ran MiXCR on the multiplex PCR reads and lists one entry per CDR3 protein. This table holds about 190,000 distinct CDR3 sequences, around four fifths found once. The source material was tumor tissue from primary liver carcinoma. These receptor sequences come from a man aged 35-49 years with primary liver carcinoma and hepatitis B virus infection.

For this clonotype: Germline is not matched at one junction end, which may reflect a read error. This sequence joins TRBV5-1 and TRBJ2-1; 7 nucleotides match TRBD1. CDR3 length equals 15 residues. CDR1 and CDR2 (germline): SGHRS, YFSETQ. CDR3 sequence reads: CPSRETGRSNNEQFF. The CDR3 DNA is TGCCCCAGCAGAGAGACAGGGCGGAGCAACAATGAGCAGTTCTTC.

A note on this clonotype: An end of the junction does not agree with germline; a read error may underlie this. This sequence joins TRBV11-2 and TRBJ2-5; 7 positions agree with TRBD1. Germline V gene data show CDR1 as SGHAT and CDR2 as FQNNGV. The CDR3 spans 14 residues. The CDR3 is CANSSTGAGETQYF. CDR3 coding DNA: TGTGCCAACAGCTCAACAGGGGCGGGAGAGACCCAGTACTTC.

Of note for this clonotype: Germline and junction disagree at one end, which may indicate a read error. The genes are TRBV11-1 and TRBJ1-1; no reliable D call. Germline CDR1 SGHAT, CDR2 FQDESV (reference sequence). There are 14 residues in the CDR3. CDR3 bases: TGTACCAGCAGCGGGATAGACTTGAACACTGAAGCTTTCTTT. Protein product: CTSSGIDLNTEAFF.

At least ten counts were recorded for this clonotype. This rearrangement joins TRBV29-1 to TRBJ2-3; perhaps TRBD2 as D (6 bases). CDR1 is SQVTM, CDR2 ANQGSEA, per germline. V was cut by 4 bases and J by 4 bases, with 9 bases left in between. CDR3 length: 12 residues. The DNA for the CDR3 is TGCAGCGTTGTTTCGGGAGCAGATACGCAGTATTTT. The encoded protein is CSVVSGADTQYF.

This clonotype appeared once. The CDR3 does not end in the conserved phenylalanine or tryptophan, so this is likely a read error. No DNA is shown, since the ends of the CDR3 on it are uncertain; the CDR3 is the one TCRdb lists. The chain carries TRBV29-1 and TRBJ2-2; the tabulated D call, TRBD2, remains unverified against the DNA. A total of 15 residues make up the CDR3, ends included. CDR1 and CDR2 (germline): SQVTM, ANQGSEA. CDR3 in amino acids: CNIGTSAANTGEPFL.

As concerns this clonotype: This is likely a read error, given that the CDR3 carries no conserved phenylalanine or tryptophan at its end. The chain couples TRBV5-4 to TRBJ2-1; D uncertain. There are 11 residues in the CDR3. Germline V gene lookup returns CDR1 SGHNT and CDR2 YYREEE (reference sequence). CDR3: CASSPYNEQFL. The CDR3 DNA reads TGTGCAAGCAGCCCCTACAATGAGCAGTTCTTA.